This T cell receptor beta chain was retrieved from a study of blood T cell repertoires in COVID-19. On the study more broadly: Sample material is recorded as cDNA or gDNA derived from T cells, B-cell-depleted T cells, or PBMCs.

The data were produced by immunoSEQ multiplex PCR, yet TCRdb's version contains in-frame clones alone and is incomplete. The repertoire holds under 150,000 clones, with more than 65% as singletons. The ends were cut back, 1 base at V and 6 bases at J, with 14 bases in the middle. Germline V lookup: CDR1 SGHRS, CDR2 YFSETQ. CDR3 length: 14 residues. The chain employs TRBV5-1 and TRBJ2-7; D uncertain. This TCR was sampled from a man aged 50-60 years with acute or convalescent COVID-19. Sequenced: peripheral blood. CDR3 nucleotide sequence: TGCGCCAGCAGCTTGACTCTCCCGTCAGGCGAGCAGTACTTC. Protein: CASSLTLPSGEQYF.